The entry below gives a single TCR beta chain sequence along with its context. The antigen remains unidentified. The data belong to a study of OX40 agonist ivuxolimab in advanced cancers. Overall study context: It was ivuxolimab, an agonistic anti-OX40 (CD134) antibody, that patients were treated with. Study-wide points: Among T cells, CD8+ cells averaged more expanded clones than CD4+ cells. Clonal expansion from baseline to week 6 occurred in both CD4+ and CD8+ T cells.

The assay was immunoSEQ multiplex PCR, and TCRdb's table has in-frame clones only and misses some. The data show 90,000 to 150,000 clones, around 87% seen once. V gave up 3 bases and J gave up 4 bases; unmatched junction bases: 9. CDR3 length: 17 amino acids. Germline lookup yields CDR1 LGHNA and CDR2 YSLEER. Patients were ruled out by autoimmune disease history or systemic immunosuppression. The sample was CD4+ or CD8+ T cells sorted from blood, taken in a trial of the OX40 agonist ivuxolimab. The sequence came from an adult with an advanced solid tumor such as melanoma, head and neck, liver or kidney cancer. This chain connects TRBV4-3 to TRBJ2-3; 11 nucleotides line up with TRBD2. CDR3 loop: CASSQALLAGGSDTQYF. The CDR3 DNA is TGCGCCAGCAGCCAGGCCCTCCTAGCGGGGGGATCAGATACGCAGTATTTT.